A selection of T cell receptor beta chains follows, all from one sample in a study of T cells in Graves' hyperthyroidism and ophthalmopathy. TCRdb re-called the multiplex PCR reads through MiXCR, storing one row per CDR3 protein. The data hold around 400,000 distinct CDR3 sequences, with roughly 13% observed a single time. Input material: blood. These TCRs come from a young woman with Graves' hyperthyroidism. Each CDR3 is given with its conserved first and last residue. A D gene is named only where the DNA matches it firmly. Clone sizes are given selectively: once, few, many, or a class where the clone is expanded.

clone_size: many
j_call: TRBJ1-2
v_call: TRBV9
d_call: -
cdr3_aa: CASSVRGGYGYTF
cdr3_nt: TGTGCCAGCAGCGTCCGAGGCGGCTATGGCTACACCTTC

clone_size: -
j_call: TRBJ2-7
v_call: TRBV6-1
d_call: -
cdr3_aa: CASSPLRAGLSEQYF
cdr3_nt: TGTGCCAGCAGTCCCCTTCGTGCGGGCCTTTCCGAGCAGTACTTC

clone_size: many
j_call: TRBJ1-1
v_call: TRBV12-3/TRBV12-4
d_call: -
cdr3_aa: CASSLKGDTEAFF
cdr3_nt: TGTGCCAGCAGTTTAAAGGGAGACACTGAAGCTTTCTTT

clone_size: many
j_call: TRBJ2-5
v_call: TRBV28
d_call: TRBD2
cdr3_aa: CASSLRGWDSGSQETQYF
cdr3_nt: TGTGCCAGCAGTCTCCGGGGTTGGGATAGCGGGTCCCAAGAGACCCAGTACTTC

clone_size: -
j_call: TRBJ2-2
v_call: TRBV7-6
d_call: -
cdr3_aa: CASSLGVRGATGELFF
cdr3_nt: TGTGCCAGCAGCTTAGGAGTCAGGGGAGCCACCGGGGAGCTGTTTTTT

clone_size: many
j_call: TRBJ2-1
v_call: TRBV7-2
d_call: -
cdr3_aa: CATYPGAGSYNEQFF
cdr3_nt: TGTGCCACATACCCCGGGGCAGGGTCCTACAATGAGCAGTTCTTC

clone_size: many
j_call: TRBJ2-7
v_call: TRBV20-1
d_call: TRBD2
cdr3_aa: CSARGGQSYEQYF
cdr3_nt: TGCAGTGCTAGGGGAGGGCAATCCTACGAGCAGTACTTC

clone_size: -
j_call: TRBJ2-1
v_call: TRBV9
d_call: TRBD2
cdr3_aa: CASSASGRAVDEQFF
cdr3_nt: TGTGCCAGCAGCGCGAGCGGGAGGGCCGTGGATGAGCAGTTCTTC

clone_size: many
j_call: TRBJ2-1
v_call: TRBV11-2
d_call: -
cdr3_aa: CASLLSGGNEQFF
cdr3_nt: TGTGCCAGCCTCCTCTCTGGAGGGAATGAGCAGTTCTTC

clone_size: -
j_call: TRBJ1-3
v_call: TRBV7-9
d_call: -
cdr3_aa: CASSLRGAPGNTIYF
cdr3_nt: TGTGCCAGCAGCTTAAGAGGGGCTCCCGGAAACACCATATATTTT

clone_size: many
j_call: TRBJ2-1
v_call: TRBV10-3
d_call: TRBD2
cdr3_aa: CAISLAGAYNEQFF
cdr3_nt: TGTGCCATCAGTTTAGCGGGGGCCTACAATGAGCAGTTCTTC

clone_size: many
j_call: TRBJ2-1
v_call: TRBV5-1
d_call: -
cdr3_aa: CASIASQNNEQFF
cdr3_nt: TGCGCCAGCATCGCGAGTCAGAACAATGAGCAGTTCTTC

clone_size: few
j_call: TRBJ2-1
v_call: TRBV15
d_call: TRBD2
cdr3_aa: CATSPGLAGVSYNEQFF
cdr3_nt: TGTGCCACCAGCCCAGGACTAGCGGGAGTTTCCTACAATGAGCAGTTCTTC

clone_size: -
j_call: TRBJ2-3
v_call: TRBV10-3
d_call: -
cdr3_aa: CAIRRGRDTDTQYF
cdr3_nt: TGTGCCATACGACGGGGGCGTGACACAGATACGCAGTATTTT

clone_size: few
j_call: TRBJ2-7
v_call: TRBV5-6
d_call: -
cdr3_aa: CASSIVGAGFSYEQYF
cdr3_nt: TGTGCCAGCAGCATCGTCGGGGCAGGCTTTTCCTACGAGCAGTACTTC

clone_size: few
j_call: TRBJ1-1
v_call: TRBV19
d_call: TRBD1
cdr3_aa: CASSIQDRAKEAFF
cdr3_nt: TGTGCCAGTAGTATACAGGACAGGGCAAAAGAAGCTTTCTTT

clone_size: many
j_call: TRBJ1-5
v_call: TRBV7-2
d_call: -
cdr3_aa: CASSLVPVSNQPQHF
cdr3_nt: TGTGCCAGCAGCTTAGTGCCAGTTAGCAATCAGCCCCAGCATTTT

clone_size: -
j_call: TRBJ1-2
v_call: TRBV20-1
d_call: TRBD1
cdr3_aa: CSARDPNRRTGDGYTF
cdr3_nt: TGCAGTGCTAGAGACCCGAACCGTCGGACAGGGGATGGCTACACCTTC

clone_size: many
j_call: TRBJ2-7
v_call: TRBV18
d_call: -
cdr3_aa: CASSPSDSYEQYF
cdr3_nt: TGTGCCAGCTCACCCTCCGACTCCTACGAGCAGTACTTC

clone_size: few
j_call: TRBJ2-1
v_call: TRBV5-1
d_call: TRBD2
cdr3_aa: CASSPGTSGTYSYNEQFF
cdr3_nt: TGCGCCAGCAGTCCCGGGACTAGCGGGACGTACTCCTACAATGAGCAGTTCTTC

clone_size: -
j_call: TRBJ2-1
v_call: TRBV7-3
d_call: -
cdr3_aa: CASSQEVDREQFF
cdr3_nt: TGTGCCAGCAGCCAAGAGGTGGATCGCGAGCAGTTCTTC

clone_size: once
j_call: TRBJ2-3
v_call: TRBV28
d_call: TRBD2
cdr3_aa: CASSFVTSGREGQADTQYF
cdr3_nt: TGTGCCAGCAGTTTCGTTACGAGTGGGCGGGAGGGCCAGGCAGATACGCAGTATTTT

clone_size: many
j_call: TRBJ1-2
v_call: TRBV2
d_call: -
cdr3_aa: CASSDLEAGNEDYTF
cdr3_nt: TGTGCCAGCAGTGACCTCGAGGCGGGCAATGAGGACTACACCTTC

clone_size: many
j_call: TRBJ1-1
v_call: TRBV12-3/TRBV12-4
d_call: -
cdr3_aa: CASSPFGGIMNTEAFF
cdr3_nt: TGTGCCAGCAGTCCCTTTGGGGGGATCATGAACACTGAAGCTTTCTTT

clone_size: many
j_call: TRBJ2-7
v_call: TRBV30
d_call: -
cdr3_aa: CAWSGTVAYEQYF
cdr3_nt: TGTGCCTGGAGTGGGACAGTCGCGTACGAGCAGTACTTC